This TCR beta chain was captured by sequencing in a study of CD8 T cells in cerebrospinal fluid in Alzheimer's disease. Study observations and caveats: Versus healthy subjects, Alzheimer's patients more often had clones of at least 3%. Alzheimer's patients were not enriched for EBV-specific clones, which were not the most expanded.

All participants were free of acute infectious disease and in good physical condition. Droplet-based sequencing used CSF cells sorted as live with a live/dead marker. Per the germline V gene, CDR1 is DFQATT and CDR2 is SNEGSKA (reference sequence). This CDR3 region has 14 residues. This clonotype shows up as medium-sized by frequency. Its antigen is undetermined. TCRdb re-called the 10x single-cell sequencing reads and gives one entry per CDR3 protein, without DNA. Here the sample table reports more than 700 distinct CDR3 sequences. Sequenced sample: cerebrospinal fluid. The genes are TRBV20-1 and TRBJ2-7; TCRdb reports TRBD2, a call that lacks DNA to check it against. The clonotype originates from a human donor with Parkinson's disease. The CDR3 is CSARDLAGGPEQYF.